This T cell receptor (beta chain) was sequenced during a study of T cells in localized non-small cell lung cancer. Study results and limitations: Tumor showed lower T cell clonality than uninvolved adjacent lung, where it was highest. Investigators sequenced only a single tumor region, leaving heterogeneity possible.

The protocol was immunoSEQ multiplex PCR, while the TCRdb copy is restricted to in-frame clones and leaves out a portion. Of 40,000 or so clones detected, more than 75% appear once; the ten largest clones hold approximately 6.9%. There are 15 residues in the CDR3. Germline V gene lookup returns CDR1 LNHDA and CDR2 SQIVND (reference sequence). Trimming removed 5 bases from V and 0 bases from J; junction bases left unmatched: 4. For this clone: Its antigen is currently unknown.

The chain carries TRBV19 and TRBJ2-7; 10 nucleotides agree with TRBD2. Sequencing used peripheral blood, obtained before any cancer treatment. The sequence came from a man between 35 and 75 years old with stage I lung adenocarcinoma. As DNA, the CDR3 is TGTGCCAGTAGTGCCCGGACTAGCGGCTCCTACGAGCAGTACTTC. Translated, it gives CASSARTSGSYEQYF. The complete variable domain, with remaining parts taken from reference TRBV19 and TRBJ2-7, reads DGGITQSPKYLFRKEGQNVTLSCEQNLNHDAMYWYRQDPGQGLRLIYYSQIVNDFQKGDIAEGYSVSREKKESFPLTVTSAQKNPTAFYLCASSARTSGSYEQYFGPGTRLTVT.